One and the same sample provided the 21 T cell receptor beta chains below, sequenced in a study of cytomegalovirus exposure and HLA in healthy donors. In the PCR, 60 Vbeta and 13 Jbeta primers were used. The repertoire was sequenced with immunoSEQ multiplex PCR; TCRdb's copy has only in-frame clones and lacks some. The data hold around 91,000 clones, with around 80% observed a single time. What was sequenced was PBMCs. Every receptor here comes from a male donor in good health and CMV-seropositive.

V is TRBV28 and J is TRBJ1-1, with a possible D match to TRBD1 (5 bases). Germline loops: CDR1 MDHEN, CDR2 SYDVKM. The CDR3 spans 16 residues. Trimming took 5 bases from V and 2 from J, leaving 18 bases between them. The CDR3 nucleotides are TGTGCCAGCAGTCCTACTAAAAGGGGTTACAACACTGAAGCTTTCTTT. It is translated as CASSPTKRGYNTEAFF.

This clone was seen once. The chain carries TRBV13 and TRBJ2-1; 9 nucleotides match TRBD2. V was clipped by 5 bases and J by 3 bases; unmatched bases: 11. Per germline, CDR1 PRHDT and CDR2 FYEKMQ (reference sequence). The CDR3 length is 17 residues. CDR3 bases: TGTGCCAGCAGCAAACCGGGACTAGCATCGCTCTACAATGAGCAGTTCTTC. Translating gives CASSKPGLASLYNEQFF.

This clone appeared a few times. The chain is built from TRBV5-8 and TRBJ1-1; no clear D gene. V lost 3 bases and J 1 base, leaving 10 bases between the germline ends. There are 14 residues in the CDR3. In germline, CDR1 is SGHTS, CDR2 YDEGEE. The CDR3 nucleotides read TGTGCCAGCAGCTGGCTTACAGAGAACACTGAAGCTTTCTTT. The encoded protein is CASSWLTENTEAFF.

The chain is built from TRBV6-6 and TRBJ2-1, with TRBD2 matching 9 bases. Germline CDR1 is MNHNY and CDR2 is SVGAGI (reference sequence). CDR3 length: 16 amino acids. V shed 6 bases, J shed 9 bases, and the junction held 15 bases outside the gene matches. CDR3 protein: CASSMGELAGAPEQFF. The CDR3 nucleotides are TGTGCCAGCAGCATGGGGGAGTTAGCGGGAGCTCCTGAGCAGTTCTTC.

On this clone itself: Other DNA sequences in this sample translate to the same CDR3. The rearrangement links TRBV9 to TRBJ2-1, with 11 positions matching TRBD2. The V gene's germline CDR1 is SGDLS and CDR2 YYNGEE. The length of the CDR3 is 15 residues. Unmatched junction bases numbered 1, after V lost 3 bases and J lost 2 bases. The CDR3 bases are TGTGCCAGCAGCGCGGGACTAGCGGCCTACAATGAGCAGTTCTTC. It specifies CASSAGLAAYNEQFF.

A remark on this clone: Other DNA sequences in this sample translate to the same CDR3. The chain recombines TRBV15 with TRBJ2-7; TRBD2 might be the D (6 bases). Between the trimmed V and J ends, which lost 0 bases and 4 bases, there was a span of 7 bases. The CDR3 is made up of 13 amino acids. Germline lookup yields CDR1 LNHNV and CDR2 YYDKDF (reference sequence). CDR3 nucleotides: TGTGCCACCAGCAGAGATCGGGGGTACGAGCAGTACTTC. Protein sequence: CATSRDRGYEQYF.

This clone was observed a single time. The chain couples TRBV10-3 to TRBJ2-2; D gene ambiguous. The CDR3 is 15 amino acids. Germline V CDR1 and CDR2: ENHRY, SYGVKD. Trimming cost V 0 bases and J 2 bases, with 7 bases left between them. The CDR3 DNA reads as TGTGCCATCAGTGAGTCGATTAGCAACACCGGGGAGCTGTTTTTT. Amino acids: CAISESISNTGELFF.

This clone came up once. The chain uses TRBV5-4 and TRBJ2-7, with D perhaps matching TRBD2 (5 bases). Trimming removed 4 bases from V and 1 base from J, with 12 bases in between. Germline loops: CDR1 SGHNT, CDR2 YYREEE (reference sequence). The CDR3 covers 14 residues. CDR3 DNA sequence: TGTGCCAGCAGCCCGGAGGCGCTGTCCTACGAGCAGTACTTC. The encoded protein is CASSPEALSYEQYF.

V usage is TRBV29-1 and J usage is TRBJ2-5; TRBD1 matches at 9 bases. The end of the DNA aligns better with TRBJ2-7, so the J call may be wrong. The CDR3 has 13 amino acids. CDR1 and CDR2 from the germline V gene are SQVTM and ANQGSEA. The DNA of the CDR3 is TGCAGCGTCCGCGACAGGGGGTCCTACGAGCAGTACTTC. The encoded protein is CSVRDRGSYEQYF.

This clone was picked up one time. The chain links TRBV6-6 to TRBJ2-3; 8 bases fit TRBD2. Unmatched junction bases numbered 3, after V lost 4 bases and J lost 3 bases. Germline values: CDR1 MNHNY, CDR2 SVGAGI (reference sequence). The CDR3 is 14 amino acids. The CDR3 DNA reads TGTGCCAGCAGTTGGACGGGGGGGACAGATACGCAGTATTTT. Translating gives CASSWTGGTDTQYF.

The chain recombines TRBV27 with TRBJ2-1; D is unclear. Germline loops: CDR1 MNHEY, CDR2 SMNVEV (reference sequence). V was pared by 5 bases and J by 0 bases, with 8 bases between. The CDR3 runs 14 residues. The CDR3 here is CASSMPSSYNEQFF. The CDR3 bases are TGTGCCAGCAGTATGCCCAGCTCCTACAATGAGCAGTTCTTC.

In this sample, this clone turned up a few times. CDR3 nucleotide sequence: TGTGCCAGCAGTTTTACAGGGGGGAGCACTGAAGCTTTCTTT. As protein: CASSFTGGSTEAFF. The V and J genes are TRBV27 and TRBJ1-1, with 8 bases lining up with TRBD1. This CDR3 comprises 14 residues. Germline CDR1 MNHEY, CDR2 SMNVEV (reference sequence). V was pared by 3 bases and J by 4 bases, with 4 bases of the junction left unmatched.

This chain links TRBV19 with TRBJ1-5, with 9 nucleotides matching TRBD1. V shed 10 bases and J 4 bases; nucleotides not matched to a gene: 5. The CDR3 has 13 amino acids. CDR1 LNHDA and CDR2 SQIVND come from the germline V gene (reference sequence). CDR3 DNA sequence: TGTGCCACTTCCGGGACAGGGAATCAGCCCCAGCATTTT. This codes for CATSGTGNQPQHF.

This chain joins TRBV15 and TRBJ2-2; D might be TRBD2 (6 bases). Trimming took 1 base from V and 4 from J, leaving 13 bases between them. CDR3 length: 16 amino acids. Germline CDR1 and CDR2: LNHNV and YYDKDF (reference sequence). As DNA, the CDR3 is TGTGCCACCAGCAGAGTGGGACTGAAAACCACCGGGGAGCTGTTTTTT. Its translation is CATSRVGLKTTGELFF.

The gene calls are TRBV29-1 and TRBJ2-3; 9 bases match TRBD2. The CDR3 has 14 residues. Germline CDR1 and CDR2: SQVTM and ANQGSEA. V dropped 6 bases and J dropped 4; count of bases not matched to a gene: 8. The CDR3 protein is CSVEGREGPDTQYF. The DNA of the CDR3 is TGCAGCGTCGAGGGGCGGGAGGGCCCAGATACGCAGTATTTT.

This sequence joins TRBV2 and TRBJ1-1; D is unresolved. Looked up from germline, CDR1 is SNHLY and CDR2 is FYNNEI. The CDR3 spans 11 residues. V was pared by 6 bases and J by 10 bases, with 12 bases between. The CDR3 DNA reads as TGTGCCAGCAGGGGAGAGGAGAGAGCTTTCTTT. Amino acids: CASRGEERAFF.

The chain carries TRBV4-3 and TRBJ2-5; maybe TRBD1 (5 bases). V was trimmed by 2 bases and J by 5 bases, leaving 15 bases between them. The CDR3 sequence is 15 residues long. Germline V lookup: CDR1 LGHNA, CDR2 YSLEER. The DNA of the CDR3 is TGCGCCAGCAGCCAAAGGGGTTCGGGCGAGGAGACCCAGTACTTC. This codes for CASSQRGSGEETQYF.

The rearrangement links TRBV18 to TRBJ2-6; 11 nucleotides agree with TRBD1. This CDR3 is 16 amino acids long. J lost 4 bases, V lost 5 bases, and 4 bases had no gene match. Germline V gene data show CDR1 as KGHSH and CDR2 as LQKENI. The CDR3 reads CASSGDRGYGANVLTF. CDR3 nucleotides: TGTGCCAGCTCAGGGGACAGGGGGTACGGGGCCAACGTCCTGACTTTC.

The chain couples TRBV5-6 to TRBJ1-1; D is uncertain. The germline V and J ends were trimmed by 7 bases and 0 bases, with 10 bases remaining between them. This CDR3 spans 13 amino acids. From germline, CDR1 is SGHDT and CDR2 YYEEEE. For the CDR3, the DNA is TGTGCCAGCCACCTAGACCTGAACACTGAAGCTTTCTTT. The encoded protein is CASHLDLNTEAFF.

The J gene is TRBJ1-1, the V gene TRBV7-9, with D possibly being TRBD1 (6 bases). The CDR3 is 14 amino acids. Looked up from germline, CDR1 is SEHNR and CDR2 is FQNEAQ (reference sequence). The germline V and J ends were trimmed by 4 bases and 1 base, with 10 bases remaining between them. The CDR3 protein is CASSSLTGNTEAFF. CDR3 DNA sequence: TGTGCCAGCAGCTCGCTGACAGGGAACACTGAAGCTTTCTTT.

The V and J genes are TRBV5-1 and TRBJ1-1, with D perhaps TRBD1 (5 bases). The ends were cut back, 1 base at V and 1 base at J, with 8 bases in the middle. This CDR3 comprises 14 residues. Looked up from germline, CDR1 is SGHRS and CDR2 is YFSETQ. The CDR3, as DNA: TGCGCCAGCAGCTTGAACGGGGGGAACACTGAAGCTTTCTTT. Translating it yields CASSLNGGNTEAFF. Based on the CDR3 plus reference TRBV5-1 and TRBJ1-1, the full variable domain is KAGVTQTPRYLIKTRGQQVTLSCSPISGHRSVSWYQQTPGQGLQFLFEYFSETQRNKGNFPGRFSGRQFSNSRSEMNVSTLELGDSALYLCASSLNGGNTEAFFGQGTRLTVV.